What follows are 32 T cell receptor beta chains derived from one specimen sequenced in a study of Graves' ophthalmopathy and Graves' hyperthyroidism. The sequenced template was RNA, covering the TCR beta CDR3 region. Second-round multiplex PCR followed a first-round RT-PCR using HTBI primers. TCRdb fed the multiplex PCR reads into MiXCR, producing one record per CDR3 protein. This sample has around 400,000 distinct CDR3 sequences, with around 21% found just once. The source material was peripheral blood. The receptors here all came from a young woman with stable Graves' hyperthyroidism.

This clonotype was recorded many times. The gene calls are TRBV4-1 and TRBJ1-2, with TRBD1 matching 8 bases. The CDR3 runs 19 residues. The germline gives CDR1 MGHRA, CDR2 YSYEKL. V shed 0 bases and J 4 bases; nucleotides not matched to a gene: 16. The CDR3 spells CASSQEFQTGVVISYGYTF. The DNA of the CDR3 is TGCGCCAGCAGCCAAGAATTCCAGACAGGGGTGGTGATTAGCTATGGCTACACCTTC.

Ten or more counts support this clonotype. V and J are TRBV6-5 and TRBJ1-5, with D hard to call. The CDR3 has 14 amino acids. In germline, CDR1 is MNHEY, CDR2 SVGAGI. V was cut by 2 bases and J by 7 bases, with 12 bases left in between. DNA for the CDR3: TGTGCCAGCAGTTACCGGGGAGTAGGGCAGCCCCAGCATTTT. Translating it yields CASSYRGVGQPQHF.

This clonotype was observed many times. The chain uses TRBV24-1 and TRBJ1-1; 7 nucleotides agree with TRBD1. After removal of 6 bases from V and 4 bases from J, the junction contained 10 bases not matched to a gene. The length of the CDR3 is 15 residues. The germline V gene has CDR1 KGHDR and CDR2 SFDVKD. The CDR3 sequence is CATSLPGGEGTEAFF. CDR3 sequence (DNA): TGTGCCACCAGTCTACCAGGGGGGGAGGGCACTGAAGCTTTCTTT.

This clonotype showed up just a few times. The chain recombines TRBV5-1 with TRBJ2-5, with D tentatively TRBD1 (6 bases). The length of the CDR3 is 14 residues. Trimming took off 0 bases at V and 4 bases at J, with 10 bases between the two ends. Per germline, CDR1 SGHRS and CDR2 YFSETQ. CDR3 region: CASSLAQGRETQYF. CDR3 nucleotides: TGCGCCAGCAGCTTGGCACAGGGCCGAGAGACCCAGTACTTC.

This clonotype was counted ten times or more. The chain uses TRBV11-3 and TRBJ2-5; D might be TRBD2 (6 bases). Trimming took 3 bases from V and 5 from J, leaving 16 bases between them. From germline, CDR1 is SGHNT and CDR2 YENEEA. This CDR3 is built from 15 residues. The CDR3 region is CASSLGGPRGETQYF. The DNA of the CDR3 is TGTGCCAGCAGCTTGGGGGGACCCCGCGGGGAGACCCAGTACTTC.

In its sample, this clonotype was seen a few times. The chain couples TRBV2 to TRBJ1-2, with a possible D match to TRBD1 (5 bases). The CDR3 extends over 12 amino acids. Looked up from germline, CDR1 is SNHLY and CDR2 is FYNNEI. Trimming took 7 bases from V and 8 from J, leaving 14 bases between them. This CDR3 reads CASMRRGDGYTF. In DNA form, the CDR3 reads TGTGCCAGCATGCGGAGGGGCGACGGCTACACCTTC.

This clonotype came up many times. Sequence at one end of the junction differs from germline and may be a read error. The chain is built from TRBV12-3 or TRBV12-4 and TRBJ2-5; the match to TRBD2 covers 16 bases. The CDR3 contains 15 residues. The CDR3 reads CASSFTGLAGGPGDF. CDR3 bases: TGTGCCAGCAGTTTCACGGGACTAGCGGGAGGGCCTGGCGACTTC.

This clonotype was picked up many times. The chain employs TRBV20-1 and TRBJ2-7; possible D gene TRBD2, 5 bases. V was shortened by 2 bases and J by 2 bases, with 7 bases between the two germline ends. CDR1 and CDR2 (germline): DFQATT, SNEGSKA (reference sequence). The CDR3 is 12 residues long. CDR3 amino acids: CSARYGTYEQYF. The CDR3 DNA reads as TGCAGTGCTAGATACGGGACCTACGAGCAGTACTTC.

V usage is TRBV5-1 and J usage is TRBJ2-3, with a tentative D call TRBD2 (6 bases). From germline, CDR1 is SGHRS and CDR2 YFSETQ. V was clipped by 7 bases and J by 4 bases, with 16 bases between them. The CDR3 extends over 14 amino acids. The CDR3 sequence is CASGLGGAPDTQYF. In nucleotides, the CDR3 is TGCGCCAGCGGACTCGGAGGGGCTCCAGATACGCAGTATTTT.

This clonotype showed up many times. V and J are TRBV7-2 and TRBJ1-1, with 7 positions matching TRBD1. The germline V gene encodes CDR1 SGHTA and CDR2 FQGNSA. J gave up 7 bases and V 5 bases, and 7 bases lay outside the gene matches. The CDR3 has 13 residues. As DNA, the CDR3 is TGTGCCAGCAGCCCTCAACAGGGGAATGAAGCTTTCTTT. Its translation is CASSPQQGNEAFF.

V and J are TRBV12-3 or TRBV12-4 and TRBJ1-2; D unclear. The CDR3 runs to 15 residues. Trimming took 5 bases from V and 2 from J, leaving 15 bases between them. The CDR3 nucleotides read TGTGCCAGCAGTCCCCAAAGTAGCTTAAACTATGGCTACACCTTC. Translated: CASSPQSSLNYGYTF.

This clonotype was seen ten or more times. This chain connects TRBV15 to TRBJ2-5; tentatively, D is TRBD2 (5 bases). Trimming left V 5 bases short and J 1 base short, with 14 bases between. The CDR3 sequence is 15 residues long. Looked up from germline, CDR1 is LNHNV and CDR2 is YYDKDF (reference sequence). The CDR3 DNA sequence: TGTGCCACCAGCCCCGACGGACTCGTCCAAGAGACCCAGTACTTC. Translating it yields CATSPDGLVQETQYF.

In this sample, this clonotype turned up many times. The chain joins TRBV6-2 or TRBV6-3 to TRBJ2-7; 11 nucleotides match TRBD1. Unmatched junction bases numbered 19, after V lost 6 bases and J lost 0 bases. The CDR3 consists of 20 residues. Germline-derived CDR1 and CDR2 are MNHEY and SVGEGT. CDR3 DNA sequence: TGTGCCAGCAGAGTGGGACAGGGGGATTATTCTCCTGGGAGCTCCTACGAGCAGTACTTC. Translating gives CASRVGQGDYSPGSSYEQYF.

This clonotype appeared a few times. This chain joins TRBV20-1 and TRBJ2-2, with 13 bases aligning to TRBD2. V dropped 3 bases and J dropped 3; count of bases not matched to a gene: 10. CDR1 DFQATT and CDR2 SNEGSKA come from the germline V gene (reference sequence). The CDR3 is 18 amino acids. The CDR3 DNA reads TGCAGTGCTAGTAGAGGCCTAGGGACTAGCGGGGACACCGGGGAGCTGTTTTTT. This encodes CSASRGLGTSGDTGELFF.

This clonotype was picked up many times. The rearrangement uses TRBV25-1 and TRBJ2-4; the D gene could be TRBD1 or TRBD2 (6 bases each). CDR1 and CDR2 from the germline V gene are MGHDK and SYGVNS. There are 15 residues in the CDR3. Between the trimmed V and J ends, which lost 3 bases and 3 bases, there was a span of 12 bases. The CDR3 loop reads CASSDKQGGKNIQYF. The CDR3 nucleotides are TGTGCCAGCAGTGATAAACAGGGAGGCAAAAACATTCAGTACTTC.

This clonotype was seen many times. V usage is TRBV5-1 and J usage is TRBJ2-7; the match to TRBD1 covers 9 bases. The CDR3 is 15 amino acids. The V and J ends lost 4 bases and 2 bases, in that order; junction bases with no gene match: 7. CDR1 SGHRS and CDR2 YFSETQ come from the germline V gene. The CDR3 DNA is TGCGCCAGCAGCGCGGGACAGGGAGCCGCCTACGAGCAGTACTTC. Translating gives CASSAGQGAAYEQYF.

J is TRBJ1-1 and V is TRBV28; no clear D gene. Trimming left V 6 bases short and J 1 base short, with 12 bases between. Germline V gives CDR1 MDHEN, CDR2 SYDVKM. This CDR3 has 14 residues. CDR3 coding DNA: TGTGCCAGCAGGTTGGGGTTAGGGAACACTGAAGCTTTCTTT. This encodes CASRLGLGNTEAFF.

The table lists this clonotype with many counts. The J gene is TRBJ2-7, the V gene TRBV7-9; D not resolved. The germline gives CDR1 SEHNR, CDR2 FQNEAQ (reference sequence). The CDR3 runs 15 residues. V was shortened by 5 bases and J by 2 bases, with 16 bases between the two germline ends. The CDR3 DNA sequence: TGTGCCAGCAGCCGCAATCTCAGGCCGACCTACGAGCAGTACTTC. This sequence encodes CASSRNLRPTYEQYF.

This clonotype showed up many times. The rearrangement joins TRBV13 to TRBJ2-4; D unresolved. V lost 6 bases and J 7 bases, leaving 10 bases between the germline ends. Germline CDR1 reads PRHDT; CDR2 reads FYEKMQ (reference sequence). The CDR3 has 12 amino acids. The CDR3 loop is CASSASRNIQYF. Here the CDR3 DNA reads TGTGCCAGCAGTGCTAGTCGGAACATTCAGTACTTC. The complete variable domain, with remaining parts taken from reference TRBV13 and TRBJ2-4, reads AAGVIQSPRHLIKEKRETATLKCYPIPRHDTVYWYQQGPGQDPQFLISFYEKMQSDKGSIPDRFSAQQFSDYHSELNMSSLELGDSALYFCASSASRNIQYFGAGTRLSVL.

This clonotype was counted at least ten times. The chain couples TRBV6-5 to TRBJ2-2, with TRBD2 matching 8 bases. Germline CDR1 is MNHEY and CDR2 is SVGAGI. After removal of 7 bases from V and 5 bases from J, the junction contained 12 bases not matched to a gene. The CDR3 is 16 amino acids. The CDR3 spells CASILRAGDSTGELFF. The CDR3, as DNA: TGTGCCAGCATTTTAAGAGCGGGAGATTCAACCGGGGAGCTGTTTTTT.

There are many counts of this clonotype. V and J are TRBV15 and TRBJ2-5; D gene unclear. CDR1 and CDR2 (germline): LNHNV, YYDKDF (reference sequence). The CDR3 covers 14 residues. V lost 9 bases and J 0 bases, leaving 14 bases between the germline ends. CDR3 sequence (DNA): TGTGCCACTCAGGCGAGTTCGAACCAAGAGACCCAGTACTTC. Translation: CATQASSNQETQYF.

This clonotype came up many times. The chain combines TRBV6-2 or TRBV6-3 with TRBJ2-7; a weak D match, TRBD1 (6 bases). Germline assignment: CDR1 MNHEY and CDR2 SVGEGT. V lost 0 bases to trimming and J lost 0 bases, with 9 bases between them. The length of the CDR3 is 15 residues. The CDR3 loop is CASSYSGTYSYEQYF. The CDR3 bases are TGTGCCAGCAGTTACTCTGGGACATACTCCTACGAGCAGTACTTC.

This clonotype has ten or more counts. The chain uses TRBV2 and TRBJ1-3; 7 positions agree with TRBD1. The CDR3 has 16 amino acids. The ends lost 3 bases at V and 0 bases at J; junction bases unmatched: 5. Looked up from germline, CDR1 is SNHLY and CDR2 is FYNNEI. The CDR3 DNA is TGTGCCAGCAGTGACAGGGGGGCAGACTCTGGAAACACCATATATTTT. It encodes CASSDRGADSGNTIYF.

Many counts were recorded for this clonotype. V usage is TRBV4-1 and J usage is TRBJ1-2; no reliable D call. V lost 0 bases and J 7 bases, leaving 12 bases between the germline ends. Germline V CDR1 and CDR2: MGHRA, YSYEKL. This CDR3 has 14 amino acids. CDR3 coding DNA: TGCGCCAGCAGCCAAGACGTTTACGGGCCTGGCTACACCTTC. Translated, it gives CASSQDVYGPGYTF.

This clonotype was counted ten times or more. CDR3 in DNA: TGCAGCGTTGAAGAGAGTCGGTACGAGCAGTACTTC. Translating gives CSVEESRYEQYF. The genes are TRBV29-1 and TRBJ2-7; D is undetermined. From germline, CDR1 is SQVTM and CDR2 ANQGSEA. CDR3 size: 12 residues. V shed 0 bases and J shed 4 bases, with 7 bases lying between them.

The table lists this clonotype with many counts. The V gene is TRBV6-1, the J gene TRBJ2-5; 9 bases are a match to TRBD2. The CDR3 totals 15 residues. Unmatched junction bases numbered 11, after V lost 7 bases and J lost 5 bases. Germline loops: CDR1 MNHNS, CDR2 SASEGT. CDR3 protein: CASTRSGRPEETQYF. The CDR3 DNA sequence: TGTGCCAGCACCCGAAGCGGGAGGCCCGAGGAGACCCAGTACTTC.

This clonotype was detected ten times or more. The V gene is TRBV30, the J gene TRBJ1-1; 7 bases are a match to TRBD1. Germline V CDR1 and CDR2: GTSNPN, SVGIG (reference sequence). The CDR3 loop spans 11 amino acids. The trim removed 2 bases at V and 10 bases at J, leaving 4 bases unmatched. As DNA, the CDR3 is TGTGCCTGGAGTCAAGGGGGCTCAGCTTTCTTT. It yields the protein CAWSQGGSAFF.

This clonotype has a count of ten or more. The chain links TRBV25-1 to TRBJ2-2, with D unresolved. Trimming left V 3 bases short and J 1 base short, with 6 bases between. The CDR3 extends over 14 amino acids. Germline V lookup: CDR1 MGHDK, CDR2 SYGVNS. CDR3 sequence (DNA): TGTGCCAGCAGTGAGTTTCTGAACACCGGGGAGCTGTTTTTT. It is translated as CASSEFLNTGELFF.

This clonotype was recorded at least ten times. The chain employs TRBV5-1 and TRBJ2-7; D is tentatively TRBD1 or TRBD2 (5 bases each). Trimming removed 4 bases from V and 6 bases from J, with 14 bases in between. The length of the CDR3 is 13 residues. Germline V gives CDR1 SGHRS, CDR2 YFSETQ. CDR3 nucleotide sequence: TGCGCCAGCAGCCAGTCGGGGCTGGCCGAGCAGTACTTC. Residues: CASSQSGLAEQYF.

This clonotype has a count of ten or more. The germline gene is not matched at one end of the junction; a read error may be the cause. The V call is TRBV20-1, the J call TRBJ1-5; possible D gene TRBD1, 6 bases. CDR1 is DFQATT, CDR2 SNEGSKA, per germline (reference sequence). The CDR3 consists of 14 residues. The CDR3 DNA is TGCAGTGCCAGAGGGGGGGGCGGCCACGGGCCCCAGCATTTT. Its protein is CSARGGGGHGPQHF.

This chain links TRBV12-3 or TRBV12-4 with TRBJ1-1, with a possible D match to TRBD1 (5 bases). The CDR3 loop spans 14 amino acids. V shed 4 bases and J shed 4 bases, with 13 bases lying between them. The CDR3 spells CASSSGAMCTEAFF. CDR3 coding DNA: TGTGCCAGCAGTTCCGGGGCCATGTGCACTGAAGCTTTCTTT.

This clonotype was counted many times. This chain joins TRBV28 and TRBJ2-7, with 7 bases lining up with TRBD2. The CDR3 extends over 15 amino acids. Germline lookup yields CDR1 MDHEN and CDR2 SYDVKM. The V and J ends lost 5 bases and 6 bases, in that order; junction bases with no gene match: 13. The CDR3 region is CASSPHGTTLVEQYF. The DNA for the CDR3 is TGTGCCAGCAGTCCCCACGGGACTACCTTGGTCGAGCAGTACTTC.